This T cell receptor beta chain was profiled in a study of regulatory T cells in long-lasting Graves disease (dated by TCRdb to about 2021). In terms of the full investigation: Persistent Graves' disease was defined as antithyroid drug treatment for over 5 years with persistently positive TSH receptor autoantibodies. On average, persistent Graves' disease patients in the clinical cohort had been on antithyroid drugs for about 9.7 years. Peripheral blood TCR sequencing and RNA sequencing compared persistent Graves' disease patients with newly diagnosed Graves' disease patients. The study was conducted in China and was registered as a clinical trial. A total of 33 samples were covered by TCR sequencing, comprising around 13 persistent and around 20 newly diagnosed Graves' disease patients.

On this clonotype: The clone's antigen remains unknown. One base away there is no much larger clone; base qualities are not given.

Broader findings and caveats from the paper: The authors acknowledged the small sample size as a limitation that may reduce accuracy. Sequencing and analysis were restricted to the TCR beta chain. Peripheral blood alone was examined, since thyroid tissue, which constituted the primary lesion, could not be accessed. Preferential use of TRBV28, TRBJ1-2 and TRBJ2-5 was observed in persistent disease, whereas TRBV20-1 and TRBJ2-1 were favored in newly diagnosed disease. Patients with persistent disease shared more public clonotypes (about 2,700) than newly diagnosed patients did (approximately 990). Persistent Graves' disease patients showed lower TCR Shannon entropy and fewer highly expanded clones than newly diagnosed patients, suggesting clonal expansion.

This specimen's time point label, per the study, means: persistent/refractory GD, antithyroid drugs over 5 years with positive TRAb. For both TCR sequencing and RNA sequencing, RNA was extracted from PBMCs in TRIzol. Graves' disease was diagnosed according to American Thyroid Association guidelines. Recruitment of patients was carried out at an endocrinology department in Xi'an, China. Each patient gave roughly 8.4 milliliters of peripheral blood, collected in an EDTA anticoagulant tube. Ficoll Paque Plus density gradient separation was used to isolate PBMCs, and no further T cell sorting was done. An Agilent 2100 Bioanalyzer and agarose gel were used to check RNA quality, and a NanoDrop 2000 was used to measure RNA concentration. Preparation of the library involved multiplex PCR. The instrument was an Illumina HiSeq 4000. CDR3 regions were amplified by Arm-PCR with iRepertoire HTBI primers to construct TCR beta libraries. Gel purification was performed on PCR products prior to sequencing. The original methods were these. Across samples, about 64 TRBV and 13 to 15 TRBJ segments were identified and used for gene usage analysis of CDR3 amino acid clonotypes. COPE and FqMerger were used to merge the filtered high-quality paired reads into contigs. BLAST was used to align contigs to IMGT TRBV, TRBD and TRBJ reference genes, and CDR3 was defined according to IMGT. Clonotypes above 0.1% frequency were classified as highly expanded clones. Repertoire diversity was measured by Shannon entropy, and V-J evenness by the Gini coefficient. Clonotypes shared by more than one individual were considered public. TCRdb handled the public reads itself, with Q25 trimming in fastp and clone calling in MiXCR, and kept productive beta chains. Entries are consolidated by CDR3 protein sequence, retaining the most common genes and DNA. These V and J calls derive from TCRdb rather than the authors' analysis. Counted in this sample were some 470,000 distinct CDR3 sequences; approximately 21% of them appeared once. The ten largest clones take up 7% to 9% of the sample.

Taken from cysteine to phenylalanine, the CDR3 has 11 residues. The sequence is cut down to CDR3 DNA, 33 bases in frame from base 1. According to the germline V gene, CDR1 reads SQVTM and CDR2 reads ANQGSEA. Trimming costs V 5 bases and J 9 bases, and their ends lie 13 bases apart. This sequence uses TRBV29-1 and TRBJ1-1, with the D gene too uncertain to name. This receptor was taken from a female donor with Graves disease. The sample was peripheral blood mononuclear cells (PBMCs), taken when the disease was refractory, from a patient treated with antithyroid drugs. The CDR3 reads CSVWVVEKAFF. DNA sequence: TGCAGCGTTTGGGTGGTGGAAAAAGCTTTCTTT.